This T cell receptor beta chain originates from a study of shared T cell receptors in the human thymus. Produced via immunoSEQ multiplex PCR; TCRdb's table is partial and in-frame only. The sample carries about 660,000 clones, 88% recorded once. In germline, CDR1 is MNHEY, CDR2 SMNVEV (reference sequence). J was trimmed by 0 bases and V by 2 bases; bases with no gene match: 9. The CDR3 extends over 18 amino acids. The data also belong to a second study, concerning human thymus T cells.

The sample taken for sequencing was thymocytes. V and J are TRBV27 and TRBJ2-3; 9 positions agree with TRBD2. The source of this sequence is a boy in the first two years of life with a congenital heart defect. The CDR3 DNA is TGTGCCAGCAGTTTAGCTAGCGGGAAGAGAAGGAGCACAGATACGCAGTATTTT. Amino acids: CASSLASGKRRSTDTQYF.